This T cell receptor beta chain was observed in a study of tumor and adjacent non-tumor tissue in lung cancer. On the study more broadly: Samples averaged roughly 4.2 million productive TCRbeta reads each. Whole-study results and caveats: In normal lung, the top 100 clones were significantly more dominant than in tumor. TCR diversity was significantly greater in tumor than normal lung tissue.

The library came from three nested PCR rounds adapted from ARM-PCR protocols. TCRdb analysed the multiplex PCR reads with MiXCR anew, one entry per CDR3 protein. The repertoire includes over 80,000 distinct CDR3 sequences, 80% of them detected once, and approximately 28% sits in the top ten. No cell sorting was done before RNA was extracted from the tissue. Distant lung tissue was collected more than 3 cm away from the tumor edge. The CDR3 contains 14 residues. Germline V gives CDR1 WSHSY, CDR2 SAAADI. Notes on this clonotype: Antigen unknown.

The clonotype comes from a man in his 60s with small cell lung cancer. Sequencing used distant non-tumor lung tissue. The V call is TRBV10-2, the J call TRBJ2-7; D perhaps matches TRBD1 (5 bases). CDR3 residues: CASSGSGRASELYV. CDR3 sequence (DNA): TGCGCCAGCAGTGGGTCGGGCAGGGCGTCCGAGCTGTACGTC.